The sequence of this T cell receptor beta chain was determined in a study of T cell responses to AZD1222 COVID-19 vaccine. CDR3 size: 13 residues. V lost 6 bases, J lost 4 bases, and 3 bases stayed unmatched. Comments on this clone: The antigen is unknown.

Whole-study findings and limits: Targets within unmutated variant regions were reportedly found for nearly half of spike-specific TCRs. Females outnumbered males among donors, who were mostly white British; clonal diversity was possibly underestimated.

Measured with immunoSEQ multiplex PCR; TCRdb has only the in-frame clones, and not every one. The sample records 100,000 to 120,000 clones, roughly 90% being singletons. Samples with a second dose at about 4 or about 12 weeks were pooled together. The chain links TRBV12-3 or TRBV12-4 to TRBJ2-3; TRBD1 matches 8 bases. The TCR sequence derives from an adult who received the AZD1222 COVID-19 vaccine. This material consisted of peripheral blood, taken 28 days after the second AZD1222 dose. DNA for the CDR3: TGTGCCAGCAGACAGGGGGTCGCAGATACGCAGTATTTT. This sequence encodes CASRQGVADTQYF.